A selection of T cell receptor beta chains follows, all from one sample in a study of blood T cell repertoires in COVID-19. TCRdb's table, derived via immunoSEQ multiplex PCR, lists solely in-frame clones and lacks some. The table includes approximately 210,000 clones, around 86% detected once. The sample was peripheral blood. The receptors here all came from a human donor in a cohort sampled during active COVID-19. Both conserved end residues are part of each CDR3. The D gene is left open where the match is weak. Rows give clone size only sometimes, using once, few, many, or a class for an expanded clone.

CDR3 DNA: TGTGCCAGCAGCCCCTGGACTAGCGGGAACTACAATGAGCAGTTCTTC
CDR3 protein: CASSPWTSGNYNEQFF
D gene: TRBD2
J gene: TRBJ2-1
V gene: TRBV3-1/TRBV3-2
clone size: NA

CDR3 DNA: TGTGCCAGCACCCCACCCTCGGACAGGAACACTGAAGCTTTCTTT
CDR3 protein: CASTPPSDRNTEAFF
D gene: NA
J gene: TRBJ1-1
V gene: TRBV7-9
clone size: few

CDR3 DNA: TGTGCCTGGAGTCGAATCCGGACAGGGAACACTGAAGCTTTCTTT
CDR3 protein: CAWSRIRTGNTEAFF
D gene: TRBD1
J gene: TRBJ1-1
V gene: TRBV30
clone size: NA

CDR3 DNA: TGTGCCAGCAGCCGCCGGACTAGCGGGAGCGCCCATGGCCACGAGCAGTACTTC
CDR3 protein: CASSRRTSGSAHGHEQYF
D gene: TRBD2
J gene: TRBJ2-7
V gene: TRBV14
clone size: few

CDR3 DNA: TGTGCCAGCAGCTCCAATTATGGGGCGGCTAATGAAAAACTGTTTTTT
CDR3 protein: CASSSNYGAANEKLFF
D gene: NA
J gene: TRBJ1-4
V gene: TRBV11-2
clone size: NA

CDR3 DNA: TGTGCCACCAGCAGAGATCGAGCCAACTCCTACGAGCAGTACTTC
CDR3 protein: CATSRDRANSYEQYF
D gene: NA
J gene: TRBJ2-7
V gene: TRBV15
clone size: few

CDR3 DNA: TGTGCCACCGGGGGGGGACCCCTCTCTGGGGCCAACGTCCTGACTTTC
CDR3 protein: CATGGGPLSGANVLTF
D gene: TRBD2
J gene: TRBJ2-6
V gene: TRBV24-1
clone size: NA

CDR3 DNA: TGTGCCAGCAGTTATGACAGGACTTACGAGCAGTACTTC
CDR3 protein: CASSYDRTYEQYF
D gene: NA
J gene: TRBJ2-7
V gene: TRBV6-2/TRBV6-3
clone size: NA

CDR3 DNA: TGTGCCAGCAGCGTCCAAGCACGCCTGGGAAACACCATATATTTT
CDR3 protein: CASSVQARLGNTIYF
D gene: NA
J gene: TRBJ1-3
V gene: TRBV9
clone size: NA

CDR3 DNA: TGTGCCAGCAGTGCAAGACTAGCGGGATCGACCTACGAGCAGTACTTC
CDR3 protein: CASSARLAGSTYEQYF
D gene: TRBD2
J gene: TRBJ2-7
V gene: TRBV27
clone size: NA

CDR3 DNA: TGTGCCAGCAGCTTAGCGCCCGGAGCCTCCTACGAGCAGTACTTC
CDR3 protein: CASSLAPGASYEQYF
D gene: NA
J gene: TRBJ2-7
V gene: TRBV7-2
clone size: NA

CDR3 DNA: TGTGCCAGCAGCTTAGGACTAGTAATGGGTGAAAAACTGTTTTTT
CDR3 protein: CASSLGLVMGEKLFF
D gene: NA
J gene: TRBJ1-4
V gene: TRBV7-9
clone size: NA

CDR3 DNA: TGTGCCAGCAGGAAACAGGGGGCGGGTGGCTACACCTTC
CDR3 protein: CASRKQGAGGYTF
D gene: TRBD1
J gene: TRBJ1-2
V gene: TRBV28
clone size: NA

CDR3 DNA: TGTGCCAGCAGCTTCAACCCGGGACAGGGCTCCTACGAGCAGTACTTC
CDR3 protein: CASSFNPGQGSYEQYF
D gene: TRBD1
J gene: TRBJ2-7
V gene: TRBV7-8
clone size: NA

CDR3 DNA: TGTGCCAGCAGCTCGGACTATTACGAGCAGTACTTC
CDR3 protein: CASSSDYYEQYF
D gene: NA
J gene: TRBJ2-7
V gene: TRBV7-2
clone size: NA

CDR3 DNA: TGCAGCGTTGAAGATACACGAGGTCAGCCCCAGCATTTT
CDR3 protein: CSVEDTRGQPQHF
D gene: NA
J gene: TRBJ1-5
V gene: TRBV29-1
clone size: NA

CDR3 DNA: TGTGCCACCAGCAGAGATCTGGCTAGCGGGAGTAGTGTCAAAAACATTCAGTACTTC
CDR3 protein: CATSRDLASGSSVKNIQYF
D gene: TRBD2
J gene: TRBJ2-4
V gene: TRBV15
clone size: NA

CDR3 DNA: TGTGCCAGCAGCCTCCCGCGTTCACCCCTCCACTTT
CDR3 protein: CASSLPRSPLHF
D gene: NA
J gene: TRBJ1-6
V gene: TRBV28
clone size: NA

CDR3 DNA: TGTGCCAGCAGTTGGGACAGGGGAAACTATGGCTACACCTTC
CDR3 protein: CASSWDRGNYGYTF
D gene: TRBD1
J gene: TRBJ1-2
V gene: TRBV6-2/TRBV6-3
clone size: once

CDR3 DNA: TGTGCCAGCTCACCTAGGGGCATGAACACTGAAGCTTTCTTT
CDR3 protein: CASSPRGMNTEAFF
D gene: NA
J gene: TRBJ1-1
V gene: TRBV18
clone size: NA

CDR3 DNA: TGTGCCAGCAGCCAAGGAGGGAGGGCCGGGTACAATGAGCAGTTCTTC
CDR3 protein: CASSQGGRAGYNEQFF
D gene: TRBD2
J gene: TRBJ2-1
V gene: TRBV3-1/TRBV3-2
clone size: NA

CDR3 DNA: TGCGCCAGCAGCCAACTTATAGCGGGAGGGAGCACAGATACGCAGTATTTT
CDR3 protein: CASSQLIAGGSTDTQYF
D gene: TRBD2
J gene: TRBJ2-3
V gene: TRBV4-3
clone size: NA

CDR3 DNA: TGTGCCAGCAGTTTATACCCGTATGGGGAGGGTGAAGCTTTCTTT
CDR3 protein: CASSLYPYGEGEAFF
D gene: NA
J gene: TRBJ1-1
V gene: TRBV27
clone size: NA

CDR3 DNA: TGTGCCAGTACCCTGGCGGCTCAGCCCCAGCATTTT
CDR3 protein: CASTLAAQPQHF
D gene: NA
J gene: TRBJ1-5
V gene: TRBV28
clone size: NA

CDR3 DNA: TGTGCCAGCAGCGACAGGGACGGGTTCCAAGAGACCCAGTACTTC
CDR3 protein: CASSDRDGFQETQYF
D gene: TRBD1
J gene: TRBJ2-5
V gene: TRBV14
clone size: NA

CDR3 DNA: TGTGCCAGCAAGACTAACAGGGACGTCAGAGGAAAACTGTTTTTT
CDR3 protein: CASKTNRDVRGKLFF
D gene: NA
J gene: TRBJ1-4
V gene: TRBV28
clone size: few

CDR3 DNA: TGTGCCAGCAGTAGGACAGGGGGCGGGGAAAAACTGTTTTTT
CDR3 protein: CASSRTGGGEKLFF
D gene: TRBD1
J gene: TRBJ1-4
V gene: TRBV7-2
clone size: NA

CDR3 DNA: TGTGCCAGCAGTCTATTAGGCGGGGCGAGCTCCTACAATGAGCAGTTCTTC
CDR3 protein: CASSLLGGASSYNEQFF
D gene: NA
J gene: TRBJ2-1
V gene: TRBV6-6
clone size: NA

CDR3 DNA: TGTGCCAGCTCCCCGGGGGGTATAGGCTACACCTTC
CDR3 protein: CASSPGGIGYTF
D gene: NA
J gene: TRBJ1-2
V gene: TRBV3-1/TRBV3-2
clone size: NA

CDR3 DNA: TGTGCCAGCAGCTATGACTATTATGAGCAGTTCTTC
CDR3 protein: CASSYDYYEQFF
D gene: NA
J gene: TRBJ2-1
V gene: TRBV5-4
clone size: NA

CDR3 DNA: TGTGCCAGCAGCTCCCGGGACTATGCGATTTCCAGCTCCTACGAGCAGTACTTC
CDR3 protein: CASSSRDYAISSSYEQYF
D gene: TRBD2
J gene: TRBJ2-7
V gene: TRBV7-8
clone size: few

CDR3 DNA: TGTGCCAGCAGCTATGACTCATACACCGGGGAGCTGTTTTTT
CDR3 protein: CASSYDSYTGELFF
D gene: NA
J gene: TRBJ2-2
V gene: TRBV5-5
clone size: once

CDR3 DNA: TGTGCCAGCAGCGCCGGCTCCGACGGGGTTGAGGGCTACACCTTC
CDR3 protein: CASSAGSDGVEGYTF
D gene: NA
J gene: TRBJ1-2
V gene: TRBV9
clone size: many

CDR3 DNA: TGCGCCAGCAGCCAAGATCTTTTCCAAGAGACCCAGTACTTC
CDR3 protein: CASSQDLFQETQYF
D gene: NA
J gene: TRBJ2-5
V gene: TRBV4-3
clone size: NA

CDR3 DNA: TGTGCCAGCAGCAGATCTCATCCTAGCACAGATACGCAGTATTTT
CDR3 protein: CASSRSHPSTDTQYF
D gene: NA
J gene: TRBJ2-3
V gene: TRBV27
clone size: many

CDR3 DNA: TGTGCCAGCAGCTCGAGGACAGGGGAGGGTGGCTACACCTTC
CDR3 protein: CASSSRTGEGGYTF
D gene: TRBD1
J gene: TRBJ1-2
V gene: TRBV28
clone size: NA

CDR3 DNA: TGTGCCAGCAGCCAAGCCCCCCTCTCTGGGGCCAACGTCCTGACTTTC
CDR3 protein: CASSQAPLSGANVLTF
D gene: NA
J gene: TRBJ2-6
V gene: TRBV4-2
clone size: NA

CDR3 DNA: TGCGCCAGCAGCCTAAACCGGGACACCCTTAATTCACCCCTCCACTTT
CDR3 protein: CASSLNRDTLNSPLHF
D gene: NA
J gene: TRBJ1-6
V gene: TRBV4-1
clone size: NA

CDR3 DNA: TGTGCCAGCAGTTCGGTTTCCGAGTATGGCTACACCTTC
CDR3 protein: CASSSVSEYGYTF
D gene: NA
J gene: TRBJ1-2
V gene: TRBV28
clone size: NA

CDR3 DNA: TGTGCCAGCAGCTTGGCCGGGGCGGGAGTGCGAGAGCAGTTCTTC
CDR3 protein: CASSLAGAGVREQFF
D gene: TRBD2
J gene: TRBJ2-1
V gene: TRBV13
clone size: NA

CDR3 DNA: TGTGCCAGCAGCTTGGCAGGGGGTTTCTATGGCTACACCTTC
CDR3 protein: CASSLAGGFYGYTF
D gene: TRBD1
J gene: TRBJ1-2
V gene: TRBV7-9
clone size: NA

CDR3 DNA: TGTGCCAGCGAGGGAGTAACCTACAATGAGCAGTTCTTC
CDR3 protein: CASEGVTYNEQFF
D gene: NA
J gene: TRBJ2-1
V gene: TRBV28
clone size: NA

CDR3 DNA: TGTGCCAGCACCGCAAGAGGGAGACCCACTGAAGCTTTCTTT
CDR3 protein: CASTARGRPTEAFF
D gene: NA
J gene: TRBJ1-1
V gene: TRBV28
clone size: NA

CDR3 DNA: TGTGCCAGCAGTTCCCGACTAGCGGACTACCAAGAGACCCAGTACTTC
CDR3 protein: CASSSRLADYQETQYF
D gene: TRBD2
J gene: TRBJ2-5
V gene: TRBV6-5
clone size: NA

CDR3 DNA: TGTGCCAGCAGTTCCTCCCCTTTTAGGGGGGAGCAGTACTTC
CDR3 protein: CASSSSPFRGEQYF
D gene: NA
J gene: TRBJ2-7
V gene: TRBV6-5
clone size: NA

CDR3 DNA: TGTGCCAGCAGCCGAATTCGCTTGCGGGACAGGGATGTCGGTTCACCCCTCCACTTT
CDR3 protein: CASSRIRLRDRDVGSPLHF
D gene: TRBD1
J gene: TRBJ1-6
V gene: TRBV3-1/TRBV3-2
clone size: NA

CDR3 DNA: TGTGCCACCAGCAGGGACTTTAGCAATCAGCCCCAGCATTTT
CDR3 protein: CATSRDFSNQPQHF
D gene: NA
J gene: TRBJ1-5
V gene: TRBV15
clone size: once

CDR3 DNA: TGTGCCAGCAGCCCCGGGACAGGGTCATATACGCAGTATTTT
CDR3 protein: CASSPGTGSYTQYF
D gene: TRBD1
J gene: TRBJ2-3
V gene: TRBV11-3
clone size: NA

CDR3 DNA: TGTGCCAGCAGCTTGTTTCCTAGCGGGTCAACCTACGAGCAGTACTTC
CDR3 protein: CASSLFPSGSTYEQYF
D gene: TRBD2
J gene: TRBJ2-7
V gene: TRBV5-6
clone size: once

CDR3 DNA: TGTGCCAGCAGTTTGGCAGGGGGGAGCTATGGCTACACCTTC
CDR3 protein: CASSLAGGSYGYTF
D gene: TRBD1
J gene: TRBJ1-2
V gene: TRBV28
clone size: NA

CDR3 DNA: TGTGCCTGGAGTCGTACGAGTGTCCAGCCCCAGCATTTT
CDR3 protein: CAWSRTSVQPQHF
D gene: NA
J gene: TRBJ1-5
V gene: TRBV30
clone size: NA

CDR3 DNA: TGTGCCAGCAGTTACTCTTGGACAGGGGGGACTCAGCCCCAGCATTTT
CDR3 protein: CASSYSWTGGTQPQHF
D gene: TRBD1
J gene: TRBJ1-5
V gene: TRBV6-5
clone size: once

CDR3 DNA: TGTGCCAGCAGCTTAAACAGGGGGCCCAACGAGCAGTACTTC
CDR3 protein: CASSLNRGPNEQYF
D gene: TRBD1
J gene: TRBJ2-7
V gene: TRBV7-9
clone size: few

CDR3 DNA: TGTGCCAGCAGCTTAGGGGGTGTAGGGGCAGCTAATCAGCCCCAGCATTTT
CDR3 protein: CASSLGGVGAANQPQHF
D gene: NA
J gene: TRBJ1-5
V gene: TRBV7-2
clone size: NA

CDR3 DNA: TGTGCCAGCTCACCACAGCCGGGACTAGCGGGAGTGGCCCCTTACAATGAGCAGTTCTTC
CDR3 protein: CASSPQPGLAGVAPYNEQFF
D gene: TRBD2
J gene: TRBJ2-1
V gene: TRBV18
clone size: NA

CDR3 DNA: TGTGCCACCCGATCGGCGGGATTCGGCAATGAGCAGTTCTTC
CDR3 protein: CATRSAGFGNEQFF
D gene: NA
J gene: TRBJ2-1
V gene: TRBV24-1
clone size: NA

CDR3 DNA: TGTGCCAGCAGCCAAGATCATGGGAGTACAGACGAGCAGTACTTC
CDR3 protein: CASSQDHGSTDEQYF
D gene: NA
J gene: TRBJ2-7
V gene: TRBV4-2
clone size: NA

CDR3 DNA: TGTGCCAGCAGTCTCTTCCCCCGGGACAACCTTGGAAACACCATATATTTT
CDR3 protein: CASSLFPRDNLGNTIYF
D gene: NA
J gene: TRBJ1-3
V gene: TRBV28
clone size: NA

CDR3 DNA: TGCGCCAGCAGCCCCCCGGGGGTCTTCTACAATGAGCAGTTCTTC
CDR3 protein: CASSPPGVFYNEQFF
D gene: NA
J gene: TRBJ2-1
V gene: TRBV4-1
clone size: NA